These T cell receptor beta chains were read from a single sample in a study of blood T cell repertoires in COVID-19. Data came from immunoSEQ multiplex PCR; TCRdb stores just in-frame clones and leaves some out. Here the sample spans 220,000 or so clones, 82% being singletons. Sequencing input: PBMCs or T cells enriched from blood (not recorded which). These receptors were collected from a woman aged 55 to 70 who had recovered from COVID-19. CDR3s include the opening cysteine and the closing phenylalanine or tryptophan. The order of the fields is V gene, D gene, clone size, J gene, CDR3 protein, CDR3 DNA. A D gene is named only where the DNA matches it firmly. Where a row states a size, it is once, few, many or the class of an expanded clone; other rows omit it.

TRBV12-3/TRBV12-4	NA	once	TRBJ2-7	CASSLTLALEQYF	TGTGCCAGCAGTTTAACATTGGCCCTCGAGCAGTACTTC
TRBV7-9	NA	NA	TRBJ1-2	CASSLQAPGYGYTF	TGTGCCAGCAGCCTACAGGCTCCCGGGTATGGCTACACCTTC
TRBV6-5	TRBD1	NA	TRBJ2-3	CASLDQGVTDTQYF	TGTGCCAGCCTCGACCAGGGGGTAACAGATACGCAGTATTTT
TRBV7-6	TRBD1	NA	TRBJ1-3	CASSDGQGGPGNTIYF	TGTGCCAGCAGCGACGGACAGGGAGGGCCTGGAAACACCATATATTTT
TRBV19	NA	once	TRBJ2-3	CASSHKRDTQYF	TGTGCCAGTAGTCACAAACGAGATACGCAGTATTTT
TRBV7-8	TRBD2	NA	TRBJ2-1	CASSLPTTSGRAQSYNEQFF	TGTGCCAGCAGCTTACCCACAACCAGCGGGAGGGCCCAGTCCTACAATGAGCAGTTCTTC
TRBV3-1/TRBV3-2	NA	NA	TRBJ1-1	CASSLSSGGDAFF	TGTGCCAGCAGCCTAAGCTCCGGGGGGGACGCTTTCTTT
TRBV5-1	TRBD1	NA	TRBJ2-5	CASSNLGQAQETQYF	TGCGCCAGCAGTAATCTCGGACAGGCTCAAGAGACCCAGTACTTC
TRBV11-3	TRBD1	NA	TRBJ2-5	CASSLGQGATQYF	TGTGCCAGCAGCTTGGGACAGGGTGCGACCCAGTACTTC
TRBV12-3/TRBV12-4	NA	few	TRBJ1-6	CASALVGSPLHF	TGTGCCAGCGCATTAGTTGGTTCACCCCTCCACTTT
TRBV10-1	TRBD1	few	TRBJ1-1	CASSEWDSGRTEAFF	TGCGCCAGCAGTGAGTGGGACAGTGGGCGCACTGAAGCTTTCTTT
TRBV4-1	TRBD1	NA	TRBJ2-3	CASSQDEGANTDTQYF	TGCGCCAGCAGCCAAGATGAGGGGGCCAACACAGATACGCAGTATTTT
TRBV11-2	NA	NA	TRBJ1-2	CASSLHRQVAGYTF	TGTGCCAGCAGCTTACATAGACAGGTCGCTGGCTACACCTTC
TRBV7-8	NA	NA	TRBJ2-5	CASSSMTEPQETQYF	TGTGCCAGCAGCTCCATGACAGAGCCTCAAGAGACCCAGTACTTC
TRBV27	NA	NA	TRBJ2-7	CANSFHPVPVRGLSYEQYF	TGTGCCAACAGTTTCCATCCGGTGCCTGTCCGAGGGTTATCCTACGAGCAGTACTTC
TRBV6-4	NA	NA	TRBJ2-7	CAGAEGSRSNYEQYF	TGTGCCGGGGCGGAGGGGAGCAGGTCGAACTACGAGCAGTACTTC
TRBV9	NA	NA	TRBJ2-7	CASSVDPGTYEQYF	TGTGCCAGCAGCGTAGATCCAGGGACCTACGAGCAGTACTTC
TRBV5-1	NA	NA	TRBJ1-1	CASSLVEDTEAFF	TGCGCCAGCAGCTTGGTGGAGGACACTGAAGCTTTCTTT
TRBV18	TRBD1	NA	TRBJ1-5	CASSPRQGAGQPQHF	TGTGCCAGCTCACCCCGACAGGGGGCGGGTCAGCCCCAGCATTTT
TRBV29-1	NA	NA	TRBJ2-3	CSVVEGGDTQYF	TGCAGCGTTGTGGAAGGGGGAGATACGCAGTATTTT
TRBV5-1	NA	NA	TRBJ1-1	CASSYTNRAGTEAFF	TGCGCCAGCAGCTATACCAACAGGGCTGGGACTGAAGCTTTCTTT
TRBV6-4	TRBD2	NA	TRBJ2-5	CASSDREGGQETQYF	TGTGCCAGCAGTGACCGGGAGGGCGGCCAAGAGACCCAGTACTTC
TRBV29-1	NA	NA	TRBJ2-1	CSARPTWTVSSYNEQFF	TGCAGCGCTCGACCGACTTGGACAGTGAGCTCCTACAATGAGCAGTTCTTC
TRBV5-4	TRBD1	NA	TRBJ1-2	CASSWGSTGRRNYGYTF	TGTGCCAGCAGTTGGGGTTCGACAGGGAGACGGAACTATGGCTACACCTTC
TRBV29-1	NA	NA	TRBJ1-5	CSVVLLDSNQPQHF	TGCAGCGTTGTTCTCTTAGATAGCAATCAGCCCCAGCATTTT
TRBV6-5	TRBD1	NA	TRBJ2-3	CASSYPTGTGTDTQYF	TGTGCCAGCAGTTACCCCACCGGGACAGGGACAGATACGCAGTATTTT
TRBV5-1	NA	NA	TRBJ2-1	CASSFTGFNEQFF	TGCGCCAGCAGCTTTACAGGTTTCAATGAGCAGTTCTTC
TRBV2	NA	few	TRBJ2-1	CASSALLVNEQFF	TGTGCCAGCAGTGCCCTCCTAGTCAATGAGCAGTTCTTC
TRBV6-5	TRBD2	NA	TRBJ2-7	CASSWGTSGGTYEQYF	TGTGCCAGCAGTTGGGGGACTAGCGGGGGGACCTACGAGCAGTACTTC
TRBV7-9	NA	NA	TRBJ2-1	CASSLVSGTYNEQFF	TGTGCCAGCAGCTTAGTTTCAGGGACCTACAATGAGCAGTTCTTC
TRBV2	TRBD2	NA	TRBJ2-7	CASRSTSAQYEQYF	TGTGCCAGCAGATCGACTAGCGCCCAATACGAGCAGTACTTC
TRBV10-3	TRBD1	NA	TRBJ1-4	CAISALWGQGREKLFF	TGTGCCATCAGCGCCCTATGGGGACAGGGGCGTGAAAAACTGTTTTTT
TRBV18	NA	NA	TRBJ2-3	CASSPPADWRILYSTDTQYF	TGTGCCAGCTCACCACCGGCGGACTGGCGGATCCTCTATAGCACAGATACGCAGTATTTT
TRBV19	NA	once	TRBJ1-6	CASSISTVRARNSPLHF	TGTGCCAGTAGTATTTCAACTGTGCGCGCGCGGAATTCACCCCTCCACTTT
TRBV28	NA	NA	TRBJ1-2	CASSFTRENYGYTF	TGTGCCAGCAGTTTCACGCGGGAGAACTATGGCTACACCTTC
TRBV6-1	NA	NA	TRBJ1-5	CASSAVFPGVGNQPQHF	TGTGCCAGCAGTGCGGTTTTTCCAGGGGTGGGCAATCAGCCCCAGCATTTT
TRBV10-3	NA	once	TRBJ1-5	CAITTGSNQPQHF	TGTGCCATCACCACGGGGTCCAATCAGCCCCAGCATTTT
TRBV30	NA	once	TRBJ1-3	CAWRHQNAGTIYF	TGTGCCTGGCGACACCAAAACGCGGGCACCATATATTTT
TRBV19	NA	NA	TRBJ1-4	CASHGQSPNEKLFF	TGTGCCAGCCACGGACAGAGCCCTAATGAAAAACTGTTTTTT
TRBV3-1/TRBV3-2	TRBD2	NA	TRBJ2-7	CASSQGFATSGYYEQYF	TGTGCCAGCAGCCAAGGTTTTGCGACTAGCGGGTACTACGAGCAGTACTTC
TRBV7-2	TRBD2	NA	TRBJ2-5	CASSPVIAGEETQYF	TGTGCCAGCAGCCCCGTAATAGCGGGAGAAGAGACCCAGTACTTC
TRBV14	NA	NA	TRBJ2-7	CASSHPLAISSYEQYF	TGTGCCAGCAGCCATCCTTTAGCGATTAGCTCCTACGAGCAGTACTTC
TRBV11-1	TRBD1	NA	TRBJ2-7	CASSPRDSLLHEQYF	TGTGCCAGCAGCCCCCGGGACAGTCTTCTCCACGAGCAGTACTTC
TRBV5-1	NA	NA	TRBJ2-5	CASSLGAQGETQYF	TGCGCCAGCAGCTTAGGGGCTCAGGGGGAGACCCAGTACTTC
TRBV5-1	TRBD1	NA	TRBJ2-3	CASSSKQGIVADTQYF	TGCGCCAGCAGCTCCAAACAGGGGATAGTAGCAGATACGCAGTATTTT
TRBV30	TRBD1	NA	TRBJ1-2	CAWSVRQGNGYTF	TGTGCCTGGAGTGTAAGACAGGGGAATGGCTACACCTTC
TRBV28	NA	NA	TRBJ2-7	CASAGSGNYEQYF	TGTGCCAGCGCCGGGTCGGGGAACTACGAGCAGTACTTC
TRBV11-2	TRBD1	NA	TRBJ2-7	CASSAVSGTAYEQYF	TGTGCCAGCAGCGCCGTATCCGGGACAGCCTACGAGCAGTACTTC
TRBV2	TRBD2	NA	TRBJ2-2	CASTGTSGRGTGELFF	TGTGCCAGCACGGGGACTAGCGGGAGGGGGACCGGGGAGCTGTTTTTT
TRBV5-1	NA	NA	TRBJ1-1	CASSLDGYTEAFF	TGCGCCAGCAGCTTGGACGGTTACACTGAAGCTTTCTTT
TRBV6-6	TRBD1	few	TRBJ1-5	CASSPQGAGAYNQPQHF	TGTGCCAGCAGTCCCCAGGGGGCGGGGGCTTACAATCAGCCCCAGCATTTT
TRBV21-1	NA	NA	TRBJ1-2	CASSGKGGNYGYTF	TGTGCCAGCAGCGGGAAGGGGGGGAACTATGGCTACACCTTC
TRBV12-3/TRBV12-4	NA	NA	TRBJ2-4	CASGGRGKNIQYF	TGTGCCAGCGGCGGTCGAGGCAAAAACATTCAGTACTTC
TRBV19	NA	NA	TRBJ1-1	CASSRAVNTEAFF	TGTGCCAGTAGTAGGGCAGTGAACACTGAAGCTTTCTTT
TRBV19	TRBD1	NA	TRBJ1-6	CASSTGQGSYNSPLHF	TGTGCCAGTAGTACGGGACAGGGCTCCTATAATTCACCCCTCCACTTT